This T cell receptor beta chain was sequenced during a study of siplizumab effects on memory and regulatory T cells. Study observations and caveats: Apparently key alloresponse contributors, naive T cells also seemed more diverse than memory cells. Few alloreactive clones mapped to unstimulated subsets. An assignable naive or memory phenotype was lacking in roughly 80-97% of proliferating CD4+ or CD8+ clones.

Produced via immunoSEQ multiplex PCR; TCRdb's table is partial and in-frame only. This sample carries around 100,000 clones, more than 85% of them seen once, and the ten largest clones take over 0.12%. With regard to this clone: What it binds is not known.

This CDR3 has 13 amino acids. The V gene's germline CDR1 is ENHRY and CDR2 SYGVKD. The V end was cut by 4 bases, the J end by 1 base, with 7 bases between. The TCR sequence derives from a human donor in good health. The sequenced sample was CD4+ T cells sorted from blood. This rearrangement joins TRBV10-3 to TRBJ2-5; the D gene is possibly TRBD1 (5 bases). Written as DNA, the CDR3 is TGTGCCATCAGTGGGGGCCCCCAAGAGACCCAGTACTTC. Amino acids: CAISGGPQETQYF.